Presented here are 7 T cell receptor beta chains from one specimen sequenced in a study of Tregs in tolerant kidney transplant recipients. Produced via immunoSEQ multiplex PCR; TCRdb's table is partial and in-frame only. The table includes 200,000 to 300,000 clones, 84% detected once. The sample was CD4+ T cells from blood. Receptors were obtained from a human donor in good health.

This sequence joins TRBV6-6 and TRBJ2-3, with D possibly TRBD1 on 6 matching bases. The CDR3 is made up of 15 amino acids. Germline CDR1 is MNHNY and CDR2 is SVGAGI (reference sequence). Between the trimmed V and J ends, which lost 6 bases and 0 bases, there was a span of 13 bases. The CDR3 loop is CASSLDRPSTDTQYF. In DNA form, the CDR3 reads TGTGCCAGCAGCCTAGACAGGCCTAGCACAGATACGCAGTATTTT.

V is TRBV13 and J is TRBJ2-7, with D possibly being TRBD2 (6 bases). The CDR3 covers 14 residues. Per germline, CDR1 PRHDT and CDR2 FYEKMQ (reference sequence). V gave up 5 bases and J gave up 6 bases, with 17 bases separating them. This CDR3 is CASSPLGGVAEQYF. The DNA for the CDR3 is TGTGCCAGCAGCCCCCTTGGAGGGGTTGCCGAGCAGTACTTC.

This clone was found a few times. The chain's CDR3 is CASRPGHVTHEQYF. The DNA of the CDR3 is TGTGCCAGCAGACCGGGACACGTCACCCACGAGCAGTACTTC. The rearrangement uses TRBV6-6 and TRBJ2-7; possibly TRBD1 for D (6 bases). Germline V lookup: CDR1 MNHNY, CDR2 SVGAGI (reference sequence). This CDR3 has 14 residues. The V and J ends lost 6 bases and 5 bases respectively, with 17 bases between them.

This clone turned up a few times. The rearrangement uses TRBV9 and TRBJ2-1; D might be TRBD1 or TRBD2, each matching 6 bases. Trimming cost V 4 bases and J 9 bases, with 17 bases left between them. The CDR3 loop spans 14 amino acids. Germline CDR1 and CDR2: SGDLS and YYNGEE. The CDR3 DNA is TGTGCCAGCAGCTTCAGGGTTGGAGGGGGTGAGCAGTTCTTC. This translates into CASSFRVGGGEQFF.

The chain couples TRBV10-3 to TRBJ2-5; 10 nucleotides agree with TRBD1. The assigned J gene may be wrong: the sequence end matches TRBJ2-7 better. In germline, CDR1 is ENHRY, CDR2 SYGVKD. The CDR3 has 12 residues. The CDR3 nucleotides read TGTGCCAGTGGACAGGGGGCCTACGAGCAGTACTTC. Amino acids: CASGQGAYEQYF.

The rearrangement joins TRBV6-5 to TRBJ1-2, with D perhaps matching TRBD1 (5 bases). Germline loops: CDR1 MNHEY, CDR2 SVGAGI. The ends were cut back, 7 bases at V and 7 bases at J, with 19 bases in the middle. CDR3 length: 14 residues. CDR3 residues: CASISRGGTAGYTF. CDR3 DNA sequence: TGTGCCAGCATCTCCCGGGGGGGAACGGCTGGCTACACCTTC.

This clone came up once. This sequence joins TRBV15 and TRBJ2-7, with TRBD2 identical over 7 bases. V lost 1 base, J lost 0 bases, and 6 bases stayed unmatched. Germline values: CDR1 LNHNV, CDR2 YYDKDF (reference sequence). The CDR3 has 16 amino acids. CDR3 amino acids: CATSRAGGSYSYEQYF. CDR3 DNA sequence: TGTGCCACCAGCAGAGCAGGCGGGAGCTACTCCTACGAGCAGTACTTC.